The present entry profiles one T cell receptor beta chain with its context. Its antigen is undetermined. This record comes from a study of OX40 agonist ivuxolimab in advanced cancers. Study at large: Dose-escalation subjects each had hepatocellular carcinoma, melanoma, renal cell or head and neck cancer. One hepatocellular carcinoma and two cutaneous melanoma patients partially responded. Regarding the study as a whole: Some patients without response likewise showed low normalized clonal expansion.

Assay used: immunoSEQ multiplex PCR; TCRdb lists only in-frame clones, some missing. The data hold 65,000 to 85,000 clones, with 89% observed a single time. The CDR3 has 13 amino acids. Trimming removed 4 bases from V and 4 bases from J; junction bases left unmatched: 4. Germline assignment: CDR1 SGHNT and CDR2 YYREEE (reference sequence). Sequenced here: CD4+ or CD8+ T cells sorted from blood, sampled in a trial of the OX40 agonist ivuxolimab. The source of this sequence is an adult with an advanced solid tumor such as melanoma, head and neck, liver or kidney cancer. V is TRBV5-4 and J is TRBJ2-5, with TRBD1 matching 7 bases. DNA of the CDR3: TGTGCCAGCAGCCGGGACAGCGTAGAGACCCAGTACTTC. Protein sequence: CASSRDSVETQYF. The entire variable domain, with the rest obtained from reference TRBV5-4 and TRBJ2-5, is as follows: ETGVTQSPTHLIKTRGQQVTLRCSSQSGHNTVSWYQQALGQGPQFIFQYYREEENGRGNFPPRFSGLQFPNYSSELNVNALELDDSALYLCASSRDSVETQYFGPGTRLLVL.